The 14 T cell receptor beta chains below were found in one sample sequenced in a study of radiation and T cells in renal cell carcinoma. The protocol was immunoSEQ multiplex PCR, while the TCRdb copy is restricted to in-frame clones and leaves out a portion. This sample has approximately 31,000 clones, with 81% found just once. Time point indicated: blood 4 weeks post-SBRT, at nephrectomy. The sample's treatment: 15 Gy SBRT to primary tumor, nephrectomy 4 weeks later. The sample here was blood, taken from a patient whose treatment included radiotherapy and nephrectomy. The source of these receptors is a man in his fifties or sixties with renal cell carcinoma.

This chain connects TRBV5-1 to TRBJ2-7; D remains unclear. CDR3 length: 15 residues. The germline V gene has CDR1 SGHRS and CDR2 YFSETQ. Trimming took 0 bases from V and 4 from J, leaving 14 bases between them. This CDR3 is CASSLGLVVNYEQYF. CDR3 bases: TGCGCCAGCAGCTTGGGTTTAGTCGTGAATTACGAGCAGTACTTC.

This chain links TRBV9 with TRBJ1-4; TRBD1 might be the D (5 bases). The V end lost 3 bases, the J end lost 0 bases, and 9 bases lay between the germline ends. This CDR3 has 15 residues. Germline CDR1 is SGDLS and CDR2 is YYNGEE. The CDR3 loop is CASSAGHPTNEKLFF. CDR3 nucleotides: TGTGCCAGCAGCGCTGGACATCCAACTAATGAAAAACTGTTTTTT.

The chain is built from TRBV5-1 and TRBJ2-1, with 11 bases aligning to TRBD2. CDR1 and CDR2 (germline): SGHRS, YFSETQ. This CDR3 contains 18 residues. The junction had 9 bases not matched to a gene; V was cut back by 0 bases and J by 4 bases. As DNA, the CDR3 is TGCGCCAGCAGCTTGGTCTCAGGGACTAGCGGATATTACAATGAGCAGTTCTTC. It yields the protein CASSLVSGTSGYYNEQFF.

The genes are TRBV15 and TRBJ2-3; the D is unclear. Trimming took off 0 bases at V and 8 bases at J, with 12 bases between the two ends. The CDR3 consists of 14 residues. CDR1 is LNHNV, CDR2 YYDKDF, per germline (reference sequence). The CDR3: CATSRDLGSITQYF. The CDR3 nucleotides read TGTGCCACCAGCAGAGATCTCGGGTCCATTACGCAGTATTTT.

This clone was counted only a few times. This chain uses TRBV12-5 with TRBJ2-6, with D possibly TRBD1 on 6 matching bases. Trimming shortened V by 3 bases and J by 1 base, and 10 bases separated the two germline ends. The germline V gene encodes CDR1 LGHNT and CDR2 FRNRAP. CDR3 length: 16 residues. The CDR3 is CASGLGGESGANVLTF. As DNA, the CDR3 is TGTGCTAGTGGTTTAGGGGGAGAATCTGGGGCCAACGTCCTGACTTTC.

This clone has only one observation. This chain joins TRBV29-1 and TRBJ2-1; the match to TRBD2 covers 8 bases. Germline V CDR1 and CDR2: SQVTM, ANQGSEA. The CDR3 length is 13 residues. After removal of 4 bases from V and 5 bases from J, the junction contained 4 bases not matched to a gene. CDR3 protein: CSVVGSGNNEQFF. Here the CDR3 DNA reads TGCAGCGTTGTAGGTAGCGGGAACAATGAGCAGTTCTTC.

V is TRBV4-2 and J is TRBJ2-2; D unclear. The CDR3 consists of 12 residues. Germline-derived CDR1 and CDR2 are LGHNA and YNFKEQ. The V end lost 4 bases, the J end lost 3 bases, and 3 bases lay between the germline ends. In nucleotides, the CDR3 is TGTGCCAGCAGCCCGTACACCGGGGAGCTGTTTTTT. Its translation is CASSPYTGELFF.

J is TRBJ2-7 and V is TRBV5-8, with D uncertain. CDR3 length equals 15 residues. V was trimmed by 6 bases and J by 0 bases, leaving 16 bases between them. The germline V gene encodes CDR1 SGHTS and CDR2 YDEGEE. This chain's CDR3 is CASTTALVSSYEQYF. CDR3 sequence (DNA): TGTGCCAGCACCACAGCTCTAGTTAGCTCCTACGAGCAGTACTTC.

This clone has a handful of counts. This chain links TRBV2 with TRBJ1-3; D is possibly TRBD1 (5 bases). V lost 2 bases and J lost 2, with 16 bases in between. CDR1 and CDR2 (germline): SNHLY, FYNNEI. The CDR3 sequence is 17 residues long. CDR3 sequence reads: CASSESAGQRTGNTIYF. CDR3 DNA sequence: TGTGCCAGCAGTGAAAGTGCAGGACAAAGGACTGGAAACACCATATATTTT.

The gene calls are TRBV15 and TRBJ2-5, with D possibly being TRBD2 (5 bases). The length of the CDR3 is 14 residues. Trimming took 8 bases from V and 5 from J, leaving 18 bases between them. Germline V CDR1 and CDR2: LNHNV, YYDKDF (reference sequence). CDR3 loop: CATQTRGRGETQYF. The CDR3 region has the DNA TGTGCCACCCAGACCCGGGGAAGAGGGGAGACCCAGTACTTC.

V usage is TRBV5-5 and J usage is TRBJ1-3; tentatively, D is TRBD1 (5 bases). Trimming took off 3 bases at V and 15 bases at J, with 19 bases between the two ends. The CDR3 has 13 residues. From germline, CDR1 is SGHKS and CDR2 YYEKEE (reference sequence). The CDR3, as DNA: TGTGCCAGCAGCTCGGAACCGGGACGGGCCTCATATTTT. It translates to CASSSEPGRASYF.

This clone was found once. The CDR3 DNA reads as TGCAGCGTTGAAGCTAAGACGATCCCCTACGAGCAGTACTTC. Translation: CSVEAKTIPYEQYF. The chain joins TRBV29-1 to TRBJ2-7; unclear D gene. The germline V gene has CDR1 SQVTM and CDR2 ANQGSEA. The CDR3 covers 14 residues. V lost 1 base and J 2 bases, leaving 12 bases between the germline ends.

The chain joins TRBV7-2 to TRBJ2-7, with 10 bases aligning to TRBD2. The CDR3 length is 14 residues. After removal of 5 bases from V and 4 bases from J, the junction contained 5 bases not matched to a gene. Germline lookup yields CDR1 SGHTA and CDR2 FQGNSA. In nucleotides, the CDR3 is TGTGCCAGCAGCCCGGGACTAGCGAATTACGAGCAGTACTTC. It is translated as CASSPGLANYEQYF.

About this clone: The sample contains more than one DNA sequence encoding this CDR3. The chain is built from TRBV7-2 and TRBJ2-7; perhaps TRBD2 as D (6 bases). V lost 4 bases and J 1 base, leaving 14 bases between the germline ends. This CDR3 has 15 amino acids. Germline-derived CDR1 and CDR2 are SGHTA and FQGNSA. CDR3 bases: TGTGCCAGCAGCTCCGCCCCTGGGGGGTCCTACGAGCAGTACTTC. This codes for CASSSAPGGSYEQYF.